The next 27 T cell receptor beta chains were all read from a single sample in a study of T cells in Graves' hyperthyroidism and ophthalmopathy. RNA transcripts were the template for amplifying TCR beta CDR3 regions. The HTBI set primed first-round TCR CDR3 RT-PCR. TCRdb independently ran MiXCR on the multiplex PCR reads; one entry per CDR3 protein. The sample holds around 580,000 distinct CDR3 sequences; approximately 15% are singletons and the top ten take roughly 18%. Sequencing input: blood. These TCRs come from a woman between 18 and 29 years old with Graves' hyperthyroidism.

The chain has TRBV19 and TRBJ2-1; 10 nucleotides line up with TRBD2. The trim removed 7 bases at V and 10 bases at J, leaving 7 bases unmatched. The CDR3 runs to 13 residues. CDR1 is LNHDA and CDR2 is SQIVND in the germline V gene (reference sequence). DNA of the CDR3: TGTGCCAGTACGGTGGTAGCGGGAGGCGAGCAGTTCTTC. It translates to CASTVVAGGEQFF.

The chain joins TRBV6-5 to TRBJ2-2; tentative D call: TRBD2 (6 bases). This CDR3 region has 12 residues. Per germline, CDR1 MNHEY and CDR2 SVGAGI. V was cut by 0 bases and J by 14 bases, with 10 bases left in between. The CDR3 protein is CASSYSRGRLFF. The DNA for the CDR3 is TGTGCCAGCAGTTACTCACGGGGGAGACTGTTTTTT.

The CDR3 bases are TGCAGTGCTAGAGATATGGGGAGGGGGGAGACCCAGTACTTC. It specifies CSARDMGRGETQYF. The chain links TRBV20-1 to TRBJ2-5; a weak D match, TRBD2 (7 bases). V lost 0 bases, J lost 5 bases, and 13 bases lay in between. This CDR3 region has 14 residues. The germline V gene encodes CDR1 DFQATT and CDR2 SNEGSKA (reference sequence).

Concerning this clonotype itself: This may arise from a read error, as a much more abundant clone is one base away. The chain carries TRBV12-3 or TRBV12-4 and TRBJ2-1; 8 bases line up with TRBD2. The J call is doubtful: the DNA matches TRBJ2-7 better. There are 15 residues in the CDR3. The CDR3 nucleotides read TGTGCCAGCAGTTTTCCTAGCGGGCTATACAATGAGCAGTACTTC. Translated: CASSFPSGLYNEQYF.

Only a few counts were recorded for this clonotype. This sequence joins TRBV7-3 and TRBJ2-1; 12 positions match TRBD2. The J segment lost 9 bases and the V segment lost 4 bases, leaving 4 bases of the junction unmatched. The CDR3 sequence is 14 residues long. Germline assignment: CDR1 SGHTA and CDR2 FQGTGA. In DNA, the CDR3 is TGTGCCAGCAGCTCGACTAGCGGGGGAAGTGAGCAGTTCTTC. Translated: CASSSTSGGSEQFF.

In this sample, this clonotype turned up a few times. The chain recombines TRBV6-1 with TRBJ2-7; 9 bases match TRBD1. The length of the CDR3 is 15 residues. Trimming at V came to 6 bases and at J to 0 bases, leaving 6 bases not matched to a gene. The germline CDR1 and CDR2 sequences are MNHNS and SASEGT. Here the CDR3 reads CASRGTGIPSYEQYF. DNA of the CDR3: TGTGCCAGCAGGGGGACAGGGATCCCCTCCTACGAGCAGTACTTC.

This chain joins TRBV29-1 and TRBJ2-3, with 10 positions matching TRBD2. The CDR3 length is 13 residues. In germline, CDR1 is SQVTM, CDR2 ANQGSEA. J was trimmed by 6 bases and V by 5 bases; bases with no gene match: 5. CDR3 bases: TGCAGCGTTTTAGCGGGGGGACCGGATACGCAGTATTTT. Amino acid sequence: CSVLAGGPDTQYF.

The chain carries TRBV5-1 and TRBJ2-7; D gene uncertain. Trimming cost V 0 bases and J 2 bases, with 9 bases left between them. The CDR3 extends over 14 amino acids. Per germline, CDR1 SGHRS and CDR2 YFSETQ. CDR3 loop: CASSLERRTYEQYF. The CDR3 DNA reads TGCGCCAGCAGCTTGGAACGCAGGACCTACGAGCAGTACTTC. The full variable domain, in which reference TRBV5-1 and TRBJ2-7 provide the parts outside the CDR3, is KAGVTQTPRYLIKTRGQQVTLSCSPISGHRSVSWYQQTPGQGLQFLFEYFSETQRNKGNFPGRFSGRQFSNSRSEMNVSTLELGDSALYLCASSLERRTYEQYFGPGTRLTVT.

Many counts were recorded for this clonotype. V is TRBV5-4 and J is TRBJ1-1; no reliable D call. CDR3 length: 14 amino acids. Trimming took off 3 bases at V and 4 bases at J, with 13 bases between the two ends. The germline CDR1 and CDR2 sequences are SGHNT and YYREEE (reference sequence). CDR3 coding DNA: TGTGCCAGCAGCTCCCGATTAGGGCCCACTGAAGCTTTCTTT. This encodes CASSSRLGPTEAFF.

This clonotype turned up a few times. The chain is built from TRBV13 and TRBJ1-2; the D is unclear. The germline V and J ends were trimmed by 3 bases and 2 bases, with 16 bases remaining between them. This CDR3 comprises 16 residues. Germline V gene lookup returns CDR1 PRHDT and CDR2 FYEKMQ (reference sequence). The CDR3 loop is CASSLWAAKSNYGYTF. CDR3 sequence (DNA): TGTGCCAGCAGCTTGTGGGCAGCCAAATCAAACTATGGCTACACCTTC.

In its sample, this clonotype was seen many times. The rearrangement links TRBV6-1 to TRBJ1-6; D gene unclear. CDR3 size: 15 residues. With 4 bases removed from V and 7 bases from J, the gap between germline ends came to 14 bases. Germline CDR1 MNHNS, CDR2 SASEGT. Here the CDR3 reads CASSGAAVDNSPLHF. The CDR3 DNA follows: TGTGCCAGCAGTGGTGCGGCGGTCGACAATTCACCCCTCCACTTT.

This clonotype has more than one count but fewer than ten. The CDR3 region is CASSLVFLGPGATGELFF. The CDR3 DNA follows: TGCGCCAGCAGCTTGGTTTTTCTAGGGCCGGGAGCCACCGGGGAGCTGTTTTTT. The chain couples TRBV5-1 to TRBJ2-2; tentatively, D is TRBD2 (6 bases). There are 18 residues in the CDR3. The V end was cut by 0 bases, the J end by 4 bases, with 19 bases between. Per germline, CDR1 SGHRS and CDR2 YFSETQ.

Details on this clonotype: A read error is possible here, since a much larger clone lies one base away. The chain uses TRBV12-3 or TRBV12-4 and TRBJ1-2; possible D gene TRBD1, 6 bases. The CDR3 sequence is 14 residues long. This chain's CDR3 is CASSRGQTFYGCTF. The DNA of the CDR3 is TGTGCCAGCAGTCGCGGACAGACCTTCTATGGCTGCACCTTC.

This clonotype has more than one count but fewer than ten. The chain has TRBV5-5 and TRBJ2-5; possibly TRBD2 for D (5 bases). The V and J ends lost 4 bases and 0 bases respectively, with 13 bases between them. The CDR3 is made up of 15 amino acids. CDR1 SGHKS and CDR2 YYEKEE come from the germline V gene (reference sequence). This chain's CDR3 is CASSTEAVYQETQYF. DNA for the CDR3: TGTGCCAGCAGCACGGAGGCGGTATACCAAGAGACCCAGTACTTC.

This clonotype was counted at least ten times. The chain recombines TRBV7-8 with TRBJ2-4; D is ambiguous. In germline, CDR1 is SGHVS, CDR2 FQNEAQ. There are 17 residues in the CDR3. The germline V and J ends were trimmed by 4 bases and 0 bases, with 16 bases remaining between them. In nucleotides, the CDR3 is TGTGCCAGCAGCTCCCGAAACCATAATCTAGCCAAAAACATTCAGTACTTC. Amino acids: CASSSRNHNLAKNIQYF.

The CDR3 reads CAISGSPPGGYGYTF. CDR3 nucleotides: TGTGCCATCAGTGGCTCCCCGCCAGGGGGCTATGGCTACACCTTC. The chain employs TRBV10-3 and TRBJ1-2, with TRBD1 matching 7 bases. This CDR3 spans 15 amino acids. J gave up 4 bases and V 4 bases, and 9 bases lay outside the gene matches. CDR1 is ENHRY and CDR2 is SYGVKD in the germline V gene.

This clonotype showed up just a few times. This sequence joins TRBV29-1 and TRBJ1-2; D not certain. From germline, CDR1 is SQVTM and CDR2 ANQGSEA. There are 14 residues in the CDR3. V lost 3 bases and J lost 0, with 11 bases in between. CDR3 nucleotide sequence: TGCAGCGTTGAGGGCCTGAAAGCTAACTATGGCTACACCTTC. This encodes CSVEGLKANYGYTF.

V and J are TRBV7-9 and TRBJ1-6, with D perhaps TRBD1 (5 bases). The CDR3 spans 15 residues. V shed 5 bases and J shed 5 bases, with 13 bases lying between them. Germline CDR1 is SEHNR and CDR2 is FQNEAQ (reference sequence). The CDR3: CASSKWDPNNSPLHF. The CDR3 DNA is TGTGCCAGCAGCAAATGGGACCCGAATAATTCACCCCTCCACTTT.

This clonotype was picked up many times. The CDR3 DNA is TGTGCCAGCAGTTTATTGGGACAGGGTATTCACACTGAAGCTTTCTTT. Residues: CASSLLGQGIHTEAFF. The V call is TRBV27, the J call TRBJ1-1, with TRBD1 identical over 9 bases. This CDR3 is 16 amino acids long. Germline lookup yields CDR1 MNHEY and CDR2 SMNVEV (reference sequence). Germline trimming cut 1 base from V and 3 bases from J; bases unmatched to any gene: 6.

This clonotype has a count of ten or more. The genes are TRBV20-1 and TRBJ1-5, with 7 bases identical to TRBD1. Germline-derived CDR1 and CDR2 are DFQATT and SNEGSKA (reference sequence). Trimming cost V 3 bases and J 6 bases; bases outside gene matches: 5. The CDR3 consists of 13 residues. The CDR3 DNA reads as TGCAGTGCTAGTAAGGGGGCGGTTCAGCCCCAGCATTTT. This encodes CSASKGAVQPQHF.

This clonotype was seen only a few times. CDR3 DNA: TGTGCCAGTAGTATAGTGGCGAACACCGGGGAGCTGTTTTTT. Residues: CASSIVANTGELFF. This chain links TRBV19 with TRBJ2-2; D remains unclear. This CDR3 has 14 residues. Germline V CDR1 and CDR2: LNHDA, SQIVND (reference sequence). The V end was cut by 1 base, the J end by 0 bases, with 3 bases between.

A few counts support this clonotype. The CDR3 DNA reads as TGCAGTGCTAGCAAGATAGAGACCCAGTACTTC. This codes for CSASKIETQYF. The rearrangement joins TRBV20-1 to TRBJ2-5; D remains unclear. Germline V gene lookup returns CDR1 DFQATT and CDR2 SNEGSKA (reference sequence). The CDR3 runs to 11 residues. V was cut by 3 bases and J by 4 bases, with 6 bases left in between.

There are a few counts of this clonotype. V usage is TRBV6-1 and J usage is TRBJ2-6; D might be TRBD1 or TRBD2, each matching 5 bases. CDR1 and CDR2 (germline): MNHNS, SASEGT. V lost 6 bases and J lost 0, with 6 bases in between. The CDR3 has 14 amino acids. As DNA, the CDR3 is TGTGCCAGCAGGGGGGACTCTGGGGCCAACGTCCTGACTTTC. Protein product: CASRGDSGANVLTF.

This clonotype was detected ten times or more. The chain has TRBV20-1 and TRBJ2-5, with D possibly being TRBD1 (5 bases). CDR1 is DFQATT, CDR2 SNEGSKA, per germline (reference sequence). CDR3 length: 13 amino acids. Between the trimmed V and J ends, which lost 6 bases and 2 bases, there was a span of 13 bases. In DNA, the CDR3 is TGCAGTGCCCCGTCGACAGTTCAAGAGACCCAGTACTTC. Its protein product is CSAPSTVQETQYF.

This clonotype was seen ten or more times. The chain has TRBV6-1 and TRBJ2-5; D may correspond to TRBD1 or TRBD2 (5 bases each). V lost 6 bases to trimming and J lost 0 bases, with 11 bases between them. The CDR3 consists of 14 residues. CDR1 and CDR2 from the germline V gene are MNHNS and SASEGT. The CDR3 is CASRAGTYQETQYF. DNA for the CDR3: TGTGCCAGCAGAGCAGGGACGTACCAAGAGACCCAGTACTTC.

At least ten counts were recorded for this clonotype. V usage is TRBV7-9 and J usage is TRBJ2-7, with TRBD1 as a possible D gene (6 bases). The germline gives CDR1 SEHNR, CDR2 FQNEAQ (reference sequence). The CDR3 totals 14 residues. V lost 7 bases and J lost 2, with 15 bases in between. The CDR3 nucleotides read TGTGCCAGCACCCTAGGCACAGGGACCTACGAGCAGTACTTC. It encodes CASTLGTGTYEQYF.

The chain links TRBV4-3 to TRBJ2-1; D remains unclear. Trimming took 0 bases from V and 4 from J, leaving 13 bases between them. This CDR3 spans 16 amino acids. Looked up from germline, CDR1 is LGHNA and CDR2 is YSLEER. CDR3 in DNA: TGCGCCAGCAGCCAAGAAGGGCCTGGCAGTTACAATGAGCAGTTCTTC. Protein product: CASSQEGPGSYNEQFF.